These 27 T cell receptor beta chains were sequenced from one sample in a study of cytomegalovirus exposure and HLA in healthy donors. Primers for the PCR totalled 60 Vbeta and 13 Jbeta. Data came from immunoSEQ multiplex PCR; TCRdb stores just in-frame clones and leaves some out. The sample holds tens of thousands of clones, approximately 77% seen once. Sequencing used PBMCs. All receptors come from a woman in her twenties or thirties in good health and CMV-seropositive.

The gene calls are TRBV5-1 and TRBJ2-3; TRBD1 matches 9 bases. Looked up from germline, CDR1 is SGHRS and CDR2 is YFSETQ. Trimming took 6 bases from V and 4 from J; bases not matched to a gene: 9. The CDR3 loop spans 15 amino acids. The CDR3 is CASMGGDRVADTQYF. CDR3 sequence (DNA): TGCGCCAGCATGGGGGGGGACAGGGTCGCAGATACGCAGTATTTT.

This clone has only a few counts. This sequence joins TRBV5-6 and TRBJ2-6; TRBD1 matches 12 bases. The CDR3 loop spans 18 amino acids. Germline CDR1 and CDR2: SGHDT and YYEEEE. The V gene end was trimmed by 4 bases and the J gene end by 1 base; junction bases not matched to a gene: 6. The CDR3, as DNA: TGTGCCAGCAGCCTCGAGGGACAGGGGGCTTCTGGGGCCAACGTCCTGACTTTC. Protein: CASSLEGQGASGANVLTF.

The CDR3 loop reads CASSTHSTGWLNTEAFF. CDR3 in DNA: TGTGCCAGCAGCACCCACTCGACAGGGTGGTTGAACACTGAAGCTTTCTTT. V and J are TRBV5-4 and TRBJ1-1; TRBD1 agrees at 7 bases. Germline V CDR1 and CDR2: SGHNT, YYREEE (reference sequence). The CDR3 totals 17 residues. The V segment lost 4 bases and the J segment 0 bases; nucleotides outside the gene matches: 12.

The genes are TRBV7-9 and TRBJ2-5; D perhaps matches TRBD2 (6 bases). Germline V lookup: CDR1 SEHNR, CDR2 FQNEAQ (reference sequence). Trimming removed 1 base at V and 4 bases at J, with 16 bases between. The CDR3 has 16 amino acids. CDR3 sequence: CASSLGSSGGAETQYF. CDR3 DNA: TGTGCCAGCAGCTTAGGAAGCTCCGGCGGGGCAGAGACCCAGTACTTC.

The gene calls are TRBV28 and TRBJ2-7, with 9 bases identical to TRBD1. The CDR3 has 13 residues. Germline loops: CDR1 MDHEN, CDR2 SYDVKM. With 5 bases clipped from V and 6 bases from J, the junction kept 5 bases outside the gene matches. The CDR3 coding sequence is TGTGCCAGCAGTCTAAACAGGGGGCTCGAGCAGTACTTC. This gives the protein CASSLNRGLEQYF.

The chain uses TRBV29-1 and TRBJ2-3; D gene unclear. From germline, CDR1 is SQVTM and CDR2 ANQGSEA. This CDR3 spans 14 amino acids. The ends were cut back, 3 bases at V and 0 bases at J, with 10 bases in the middle. The CDR3 protein is CSVDRATSTDTQYF. The DNA of the CDR3 is TGCAGCGTTGACCGAGCTACTAGCACAGATACGCAGTATTTT.

This chain links TRBV18 with TRBJ2-5, with D possibly being TRBD1 (6 bases). Per germline, CDR1 KGHSH and CDR2 LQKENI. The CDR3 is 13 residues long. V lost 3 bases to trimming and J lost 7 bases, with 12 bases between them. CDR3 nucleotides: TGTGCCAGCTCACCTGTGGACAGTCCGACCCAGTACTTC. Its protein is CASSPVDSPTQYF.

The gene calls are TRBV7-2 and TRBJ2-2, with D possibly matching TRBD1 (5 bases). Germline CDR1 SGHTA, CDR2 FQGNSA. V was cut by 5 bases and J by 4 bases, with 11 bases left in between. The CDR3 totals 14 residues. In DNA form, the CDR3 reads TGTGCCAGCAGCCCTTTCAGGGCCACCGGGGAGCTGTTTTTT. Protein: CASSPFRATGELFF.

The rearrangement links TRBV5-1 to TRBJ2-1; 8 nucleotides align to TRBD2. Losses at the gene ends were 4 bases for V and 5 bases for J; bases not matched to a gene: 11. Germline loops: CDR1 SGHRS, CDR2 YFSETQ. The CDR3 is 16 residues long. This chain's CDR3 is CASSPTAGVPNNEQFF. The CDR3 DNA follows: TGCGCCAGCAGCCCTACAGCGGGAGTGCCTAACAATGAGCAGTTCTTC. The whole variable domain, remainder taken from reference TRBV5-1 and TRBJ2-1, is KAGVTQTPRYLIKTRGQQVTLSCSPISGHRSVSWYQQTPGQGLQFLFEYFSETQRNKGNFPGRFSGRQFSNSRSEMNVSTLELGDSALYLCASSPTAGVPNNEQFFGPGTRLTVL.

The rearrangement links TRBV19 to TRBJ1-1; D not resolved. Trimming pared 4 bases from V and 7 bases from J, leaving 13 bases between. CDR3 length: 13 amino acids. Germline lookup yields CDR1 LNHDA and CDR2 SQIVND (reference sequence). The CDR3 region has the DNA TGTGCCAGTAGTAGTCGGGAACAGTATGAAGCTTTCTTT. Translation: CASSSREQYEAFF.

This chain joins TRBV28 and TRBJ2-3; D perhaps matches TRBD2 (6 bases). Looked up from germline, CDR1 is MDHEN and CDR2 is SYDVKM. Trimming removed 3 bases at V and 8 bases at J, with 15 bases between. The CDR3 spans 14 residues. CDR3 DNA: TGTGCCAGCAGTTTCTCCGGGAGTAGGGGTACGCAGTATTTT. Protein: CASSFSGSRGTQYF.

The chain couples TRBV28 to TRBJ1-2; 8 positions agree with TRBD1. Germline V gives CDR1 MDHEN, CDR2 SYDVKM. The CDR3 is 16 amino acids. V was pared by 4 bases and J by 4 bases, with 11 bases of the junction left unmatched. This CDR3 reads CASSSSGTGSFYGYTF. In nucleotides, the CDR3 is TGTGCCAGCAGTTCATCCGGGACAGGCTCCTTCTATGGCTACACCTTC.

This chain links TRBV28 with TRBJ2-7, with 7 bases fitting TRBD2. The junction had 7 bases not matched to a gene; V was cut back by 5 bases and J by 3 bases. From germline, CDR1 is MDHEN and CDR2 SYDVKM. This CDR3 has 14 residues. Here the CDR3 DNA reads TGTGCCAGCAGTCAGCCGGGACTAATCTACGAGCAGTACTTC. Its protein product is CASSQPGLIYEQYF. Drawing the rest from reference TRBV28 and TRBJ2-7, the complete variable domain is DVKVTQSSRYLVKRTGEKVFLECVQDMDHENMFWYRQDPGLGLRLIYFSYDVKMKEKGDIPEGYSVSREKKERFSLILESASTNQTSMYLCASSQPGLIYEQYFGPGTRLTVT.

The V and J genes are TRBV6-5 and TRBJ2-2, with a weak D call TRBD2 (6 bases). Germline assignment: CDR1 MNHEY and CDR2 SVGAGI. With 2 bases removed from V and 6 bases from J, the gap between germline ends came to 16 bases. The CDR3 totals 16 residues. The CDR3 spells CASSYLTLTSPGELFF. The CDR3 nucleotides read TGTGCCAGCAGTTACCTCACCCTCACTAGCCCCGGGGAGCTGTTTTTT.

V is TRBV30 and J is TRBJ1-1; D is undetermined. The CDR3 loop spans 14 amino acids. Trimming took 3 bases from V and 8 from J, leaving 19 bases between them. Germline CDR1 and CDR2: GTSNPN and SVGIG (reference sequence). In nucleotides, the CDR3 is TGTGCCTGGAGGGGAGGACTTTTTTTGGAAGAAGCTTTCTTT. The encoded protein is CAWRGGLFLEEAFF.

The rearrangement uses TRBV7-2 and TRBJ1-1, with D hard to call. Germline V lookup: CDR1 SGHTA, CDR2 FQGNSA. The CDR3 sequence is 13 residues long. The ends were cut back, 5 bases at V and 5 bases at J, with 12 bases in the middle. CDR3 bases: TGTGCCAGCAGCCAATCCGGGAGGACTGAAGCTTTCTTT. This codes for CASSQSGRTEAFF.

This clone was picked up a small number of times. The CDR3, as DNA: TGTGCCAGCAGTAGGTACAGGGAATTGGGCACTGAAGCTTTCTTT. Translation: CASSRYRELGTEAFF. This chain joins TRBV27 and TRBJ1-1, with a weak D call TRBD1 (6 bases). The CDR3 length is 15 residues. The germline V and J ends were trimmed by 5 bases and 4 bases, with 17 bases remaining between them. Germline CDR1 and CDR2: MNHEY and SMNVEV (reference sequence).

The chain carries TRBV5-1 and TRBJ2-1; D may be TRBD2 (5 bases). Germline CDR1 SGHRS, CDR2 YFSETQ. The CDR3 consists of 15 residues. DNA for the CDR3: TGCGCTTTTTGCAAGCGGAAGGCGGCATACGATGAGCAGTTCTTC. It yields the protein CAFCKRKAAYDEQFF.

This clone turned up a few times. The chain uses TRBV28 and TRBJ1-1; 8 bases map to TRBD1. This CDR3 contains 16 residues. Germline values: CDR1 MDHEN, CDR2 SYDVKM. Losses at the gene ends were 3 bases for V and 8 bases for J; bases not matched to a gene: 14. Here the CDR3 DNA reads TGTGCCAGCAGTTTTCTCCGGACAGGGTGGGTCGCGGAAGCTTTCTTT. Protein sequence: CASSFLRTGWVAEAFF.

This clone has just a few counts. CDR3 region: CASSPRDRVHYGYTF. The CDR3, as DNA: TGTGCCAGCAGTCCCAGGGACAGGGTGCACTATGGCTACACCTTC. The chain links TRBV6-6 to TRBJ1-2, with TRBD1 matching 9 bases. Germline-derived CDR1 and CDR2 are MNHNY and SVGAGI (reference sequence). The CDR3 spans 15 residues. With 5 bases clipped from V and 3 bases from J, the junction kept 7 bases outside the gene matches.

The chain uses TRBV11-2 and TRBJ1-2; D gene unclear. Trimming stripped 5 bases from V and 2 bases from J, with 18 bases between. Germline CDR1 reads SGHAT; CDR2 reads FQNNGV. This CDR3 region has 16 residues. The CDR3 region has the DNA TGTGCCAGCAGCCCCCGGAGTACTGGTTCCAACTATGGCTACACCTTC. Its translation is CASSPRSTGSNYGYTF.

J is TRBJ2-7 and V is TRBV6-5, with a weak D call TRBD2 (7 bases). There are 13 residues in the CDR3. Germline values: CDR1 MNHEY, CDR2 SVGAGI. V was trimmed by 6 bases and J by 3 bases, leaving 12 bases between them. The chain's CDR3 is CASRRGLNYEQYF. CDR3 nucleotides: TGTGCCAGCAGGCGGGGGCTGAACTACGAGCAGTACTTC.

The chain couples TRBV12-2 to TRBJ2-5; the DNA was not compared with TRBD2, the D call given in the table. TRBV12-2 is noted as a pseudogene. CDR3 length equals 17 residues. The CDR3 region has the DNA TGTGCAAGTCGCTTAGCGGACGCGGGCCCCCAACAAGAGACCCAGTACTTC. Protein: CASRLADAGPQQETQYF.

The V gene is TRBV9, the J gene TRBJ2-5, with 7 bases aligning to TRBD2. The CDR3 length is 17 residues. The V gene's germline CDR1 is SGDLS and CDR2 YYNGEE. J was trimmed by 5 bases and V by 1 base; bases with no gene match: 14. CDR3 region: CASSVRGRGGPGETQYF. CDR3 nucleotide sequence: TGTGCCAGCAGCGTAAGGGGCCGGGGAGGGCCGGGGGAGACCCAGTACTTC.

CDR3 sequence reads: CASSLPAGKQFF. The CDR3 nucleotides read TGTGCCAGCAGTCTCCCAGCGGGGAAGCAGTTCTTC. This rearrangement joins TRBV28 to TRBJ2-1; 7 nucleotides line up with TRBD2. This CDR3 is built from 12 residues. V was pared by 5 bases and J by 11 bases, with 6 bases of the junction left unmatched. Germline V gene sequence: CDR1 MDHEN, CDR2 SYDVKM.

The CDR3: CASSPIGRVHEQYF. CDR3 coding DNA: TGTGCCAGCTCACCAATCGGCAGGGTCCACGAGCAGTACTTC. The chain carries TRBV18 and TRBJ2-7, with a weak D call TRBD1 (5 bases). Germline V lookup: CDR1 KGHSH, CDR2 LQKENI. Trimming stripped 2 bases from V and 5 bases from J, with 13 bases between. The CDR3 is 14 residues long.

The chain has TRBV2 and TRBJ2-1; 8 nucleotides match TRBD2. Trimming at V came to 7 bases and at J to 7 bases, leaving 12 bases not matched to a gene. The CDR3 has 15 amino acids. Germline lookup yields CDR1 SNHLY and CDR2 FYNNEI. CDR3: CASIERERVGNEQFF. The DNA for the CDR3 is TGTGCCAGCATCGAGCGGGAGAGGGTAGGGAATGAGCAGTTCTTC.